The next 25 T cell receptor beta chains were all read from a single sample in a study of blood T cell repertoires in COVID-19 (TCRdb year 2020). The receptor library was made with the immunoSEQ multiplex PCR assay. As stored in TCRdb, this immuneACCESS dataset retains in-frame rearrangements with V and J assigned. A fraction of the clones does not appear; measured against another copy, unresolved V genes explain less than half of the discrepancy, and the remainder lacks a known reason. This sample lists about 69,000 clones; about nine tenths were detected once. The top ten hold 2% of the sample. The sequencing sample was made of peripheral blood. All receptors derive from a man aged 30 to 45 with acute or convalescent COVID-19.

This chain uses TRBV6-6 with TRBJ1-4, with D unresolved. This CDR3 is built from 13 residues. Germline CDR1 and CDR2: MNHNY and SVGAGI (reference sequence). V gave up 5 bases and J gave up 4 bases, with 8 bases separating them. Here the CDR3 DNA reads TGTGCCAGCAGTGGCGGGGTTAATGAAAAACTGTTTTTT. Residues: CASSGGVNEKLFF.

The J gene is TRBJ1-1, the V gene TRBV19; perhaps TRBD1 as D (5 bases). The germline V and J ends were trimmed by 9 bases and 4 bases, with 12 bases remaining between them. This CDR3 spans 12 amino acids. The germline V gene encodes CDR1 LNHDA and CDR2 SQIVND (reference sequence). The DNA of the CDR3 is TGTGCCAGCATAGGGGTTTTCACTGAAGCTTTCTTT. It specifies CASIGVFTEAFF. Full variable domain (rest looked up from reference TRBV19 and TRBJ1-1): DGGITQSPKYLFRKEGQNVTLSCEQNLNHDAMYWYRQDPGQGLRLIYYSQIVNDFQKGDIAEGYSVSREKKESFPLTVTSAQKNPTAFYLCASIGVFTEAFFGQGTRLTVV.

This chain joins TRBV10-3 and TRBJ2-1, with 8 bases fitting TRBD2. The CDR3 loop spans 19 amino acids. Germline V CDR1 and CDR2: ENHRY, SYGVKD. V dropped 5 bases and J dropped 0; count of bases not matched to a gene: 15. The chain's CDR3 is CAISPAGTRAPSSYNEQFF. For the CDR3, the DNA is TGTGCCATCAGTCCAGCCGGGACTAGAGCTCCGAGCTCCTACAATGAGCAGTTCTTC.

The V and J genes are TRBV10-3 and TRBJ2-5, with D hard to call. Looked up from germline, CDR1 is ENHRY and CDR2 is SYGVKD. This CDR3 is built from 11 residues. Trimming shortened V by 6 bases and J by 3 bases, and 5 bases separated the two germline ends. CDR3 DNA sequence: TGTGCCATCAGAGGAGAAGAGACCCAGTACTTC. It codes for CAIRGEETQYF.

This rearrangement joins TRBV11-2 to TRBJ1-2, with D unclear. Germline V gene sequence: CDR1 SGHAT, CDR2 FQNNGV. The V and J ends lost 1 base and 3 bases respectively, with 9 bases between them. This CDR3 region has 14 residues. In nucleotides, the CDR3 is TGTGCCAGCAGCTTAGTCGGCGGAGACTATGGCTACACCTTC. It is translated as CASSLVGGDYGYTF.

CDR3 protein: CASSIGWTGPGSLYGYTF. The CDR3, as DNA: TGTGCCAGTAGTATAGGATGGACAGGCCCTGGTAGCCTGTATGGCTACACCTTC. The chain joins TRBV19 to TRBJ1-2, with 7 bases identical to TRBD1. V trimming: 1 base; J trimming: 5 bases; junction bases outside the gene matches: 16. Germline loops: CDR1 LNHDA, CDR2 SQIVND (reference sequence). CDR3 size: 18 residues.

The genes are TRBV6-4 and TRBJ1-4; 7 bases are shared with TRBD1. Germline V gene data show CDR1 as MRHNA and CDR2 as SNTAGT. V lost 9 bases to trimming and J lost 7 bases; unmatched junction nucleotides: 17. This CDR3 is 16 amino acids long. CDR3 nucleotides: TGTGCCAGAATCCCCGGGACAGCGAGGGGCGGTGAAAAACTGTTTTTT. Translation gives CARIPGTARGGEKLFF.

This chain links TRBV24-1 with TRBJ2-1; 8 nucleotides line up with TRBD2. The ends lost 4 bases at V and 6 bases at J; junction bases unmatched: 13. The CDR3 runs 17 residues. CDR1 is KGHDR and CDR2 is SFDVKD in the germline V gene. The CDR3 sequence: CATSDSGAGGGGNEQFF. The CDR3 coding sequence is TGTGCCACCAGTGACTCTGGCGCGGGGGGAGGTGGCAATGAGCAGTTCTTC.

Turning to this clone: Without the conserved terminal phenylalanine or tryptophan, this CDR3 likely stems from a read error. The DNA is omitted, as the CDR3 cannot be located on it reliably, and the CDR3 follows TCRdb's listing. J is TRBJ2-4 and V is TRBV27; the table gives TRBD2 as D, unverified against the DNA. The CDR3 spans 10 residues, counting both ends. Germline loops: CDR1 MNHEY, CDR2 SMNVEV (reference sequence). The CDR3 spells CASSMRGLSL.

This rearrangement joins TRBV5-6 to TRBJ2-5; 11 bases map to TRBD2. There are 15 residues in the CDR3. The J segment lost 5 bases and the V segment lost 1 base, leaving 4 bases of the junction unmatched. Looked up from germline, CDR1 is SGHDT and CDR2 is YYEEEE. The CDR3: CASSLTSGRFETQYF. The CDR3 DNA reads TGTGCCAGCAGCTTGACTAGCGGGAGATTTGAGACCCAGTACTTC.

This chain connects TRBV11-2 to TRBJ1-1; TRBD1 is a possible D gene (5 bases). Per germline, CDR1 SGHAT and CDR2 FQNNGV. This CDR3 is built from 16 residues. With 4 bases removed from V and 5 bases from J, the gap between germline ends came to 20 bases. CDR3 nucleotides: TGTGCCAGCAGCTCCCGAAGGGGCAGGCACCCAACTGAAGCTTTCTTT. Residues: CASSSRRGRHPTEAFF.

This chain uses TRBV27 with TRBJ1-2; possibly TRBD1 for D (6 bases). The CDR3 extends over 14 amino acids. The germline gives CDR1 MNHEY, CDR2 SMNVEV (reference sequence). V was pared by 3 bases and J by 5 bases, with 13 bases between. The CDR3 loop reads CASSLGAIGYGYTF. CDR3 DNA sequence: TGTGCCAGCAGTTTGGGGGCCATCGGGTATGGCTACACCTTC.

The chain joins TRBV5-6 to TRBJ1-2; possibly TRBD1 for D (6 bases). V was cut by 4 bases and J by 2 bases, with 12 bases left in between. The CDR3 runs to 14 residues. The germline V gene has CDR1 SGHDT and CDR2 YYEEEE. CDR3 nucleotide sequence: TGTGCCAGCAGCGGGGAGCAGGGGAACTATGGCTACACCTTC. Translation: CASSGEQGNYGYTF.

This chain uses TRBV24-1 with TRBJ1-2; D is unresolved. Per germline, CDR1 KGHDR and CDR2 SFDVKD. V was clipped by 3 bases and J by 1 base, with 2 bases between them. CDR3 length equals 12 residues. CDR3 DNA sequence: TGTGCCACCAGTGATCTTAACTATGGCTACACCTTC. Amino acid sequence: CATSDLNYGYTF.

The chain has TRBV5-1 and TRBJ2-1, with TRBD2 matching 10 bases. Unmatched junction bases numbered 12, after V lost 4 bases and J lost 8 bases. The germline V gene encodes CDR1 SGHRS and CDR2 YFSETQ. CDR3 length equals 16 residues. The CDR3 bases are TGCGCCAGCAGCAGGAGGGCTAGCGGGAGTTTCTATGAGCAGTTCTTC. This translates into CASSRRASGSFYEQFF.

This sequence joins TRBV15 and TRBJ2-7, with D perhaps matching TRBD2 (6 bases). V was shortened by 0 bases and J by 5 bases, with 11 bases between the two germline ends. CDR3 size: 14 residues. Germline lookup yields CDR1 LNHNV and CDR2 YYDKDF (reference sequence). The CDR3 DNA reads as TGTGCCACCAGCAGAGATCCGGCTAGCGACGAGCAGTACTTC. Its translation: CATSRDPASDEQYF.

The V call is TRBV12-3 or TRBV12-4, the J call TRBJ1-2; a possible D gene is TRBD1 (6 bases). The CDR3 spans 12 residues. V gave up 8 bases and J gave up 8 bases, with 15 bases separating them. The chain's CDR3 is CASARGFEGYTF. CDR3 sequence (DNA): TGTGCCAGCGCAAGGGGGTTTGAAGGCTACACCTTC.

Comments on this clone: This sample includes further DNA sequences coding for the same CDR3. The V gene is TRBV5-1, the J gene TRBJ1-5; 7 bases fit TRBD1. Germline assignment: CDR1 SGHRS and CDR2 YFSETQ. The V gene end was trimmed by 0 bases and the J gene end by 2 bases; junction bases not matched to a gene: 2. This CDR3 contains 15 residues. The CDR3 coding sequence is TGCGCCAGCAGCTTGGACGGACAGGGCAATCAGCCCCAGCATTTT. This codes for CASSLDGQGNQPQHF. Based on the CDR3 plus reference TRBV5-1 and TRBJ1-5, the full variable domain is KAGVTQTPRYLIKTRGQQVTLSCSPISGHRSVSWYQQTPGQGLQFLFEYFSETQRNKGNFPGRFSGRQFSNSRSEMNVSTLELGDSALYLCASSLDGQGNQPQHFGDGTRLSIL.

The table lists this clone with a few counts. V is TRBV4-2 and J is TRBJ1-1; 8 bases fit TRBD1. The CDR3 totals 16 residues. V trimming: 4 bases; J trimming: 6 bases; junction bases outside the gene matches: 13. The germline CDR1 and CDR2 sequences are LGHNA and YNFKEQ. As DNA, the CDR3 is TGTGCCAGCAGCCCTCAACACGGACAGGGCGAGCCTGAAGCTTTCTTT. It encodes CASSPQHGQGEPEAFF.

This clone was counted once. The V call is TRBV19, the J call TRBJ1-3; no clear D gene. V lost 8 bases and J 0 bases, leaving 23 bases between the germline ends. This CDR3 comprises 18 residues. Germline V gene lookup returns CDR1 LNHDA and CDR2 SQIVND (reference sequence). The CDR3 here is CASERHSRQFDSGNTIYF. DNA for the CDR3: TGTGCCAGTGAACGACATTCTCGCCAGTTTGACTCTGGAAACACCATATATTTT.

V usage is TRBV10-3 and J usage is TRBJ2-5; 8 bases fit TRBD2. V trimming: 0 bases; J trimming: 1 base; junction bases outside the gene matches: 1. From germline, CDR1 is ENHRY and CDR2 SYGVKD. The CDR3 is 15 residues long. DNA for the CDR3: TGTGCCATCAGTGAGTCGGGACTAGGCCAAGAGACCCAGTACTTC. It encodes CAISESGLGQETQYF.

The V call is TRBV27, the J call TRBJ1-6, with D possibly matching TRBD1 (6 bases). Trimming took 8 bases from V and 4 from J, leaving 9 bases between them. The CDR3 totals 13 residues. CDR1 MNHEY and CDR2 SMNVEV come from the germline V gene (reference sequence). In nucleotides, the CDR3 is TGTGCCAGCCAGGGGCATTATAATTCACCCCTCCACTTT. Residues: CASQGHYNSPLHF.

This clone was seen a single time. The chain employs TRBV30 and TRBJ2-3; 8 positions agree with TRBD2. The CDR3 extends over 16 amino acids. Per germline, CDR1 GTSNPN and CDR2 SVGIG (reference sequence). V was pared by 0 bases and J by 2 bases, with 7 bases of the junction left unmatched. The CDR3 sequence: CAWSVLRGAYTDTQYF. CDR3 DNA sequence: TGTGCCTGGAGTGTATTGCGGGGGGCTTACACAGATACGCAGTATTTT.

This chain connects TRBV3-1 (or the pseudogene TRBV3-2) to TRBJ1-5; 9 bases are shared with TRBD1. V was clipped by 3 bases and J by 7 bases; unmatched bases: 4. CDR1 and CDR2 from the germline V gene are LGHDT and YNNKEL (reference sequence). The length of the CDR3 is 14 residues. CDR3 loop: CASSQDTGGQPQHF. DNA of the CDR3: TGTGCCAGCAGCCAGGATACAGGGGGCCAGCCCCAGCATTTT.

The rearrangement links TRBV28 to TRBJ2-1; 10 bases match TRBD2. Trimming cost V 6 bases and J 8 bases; bases outside gene matches: 1. Germline CDR1 is MDHEN and CDR2 is SYDVKM. The CDR3 covers 12 residues. The CDR3: CASSTSGDEQFF. The CDR3 coding sequence is TGTGCCAGCAGCACTAGCGGGGATGAGCAGTTCTTC. The full variable domain, completed using reference TRBV28 and TRBJ2-1, is DVKVTQSSRYLVKRTGEKVFLECVQDMDHENMFWYRQDPGLGLRLIYFSYDVKMKEKGDIPEGYSVSREKKERFSLILESASTNQTSMYLCASSTSGDEQFFGPGTRLTVL.